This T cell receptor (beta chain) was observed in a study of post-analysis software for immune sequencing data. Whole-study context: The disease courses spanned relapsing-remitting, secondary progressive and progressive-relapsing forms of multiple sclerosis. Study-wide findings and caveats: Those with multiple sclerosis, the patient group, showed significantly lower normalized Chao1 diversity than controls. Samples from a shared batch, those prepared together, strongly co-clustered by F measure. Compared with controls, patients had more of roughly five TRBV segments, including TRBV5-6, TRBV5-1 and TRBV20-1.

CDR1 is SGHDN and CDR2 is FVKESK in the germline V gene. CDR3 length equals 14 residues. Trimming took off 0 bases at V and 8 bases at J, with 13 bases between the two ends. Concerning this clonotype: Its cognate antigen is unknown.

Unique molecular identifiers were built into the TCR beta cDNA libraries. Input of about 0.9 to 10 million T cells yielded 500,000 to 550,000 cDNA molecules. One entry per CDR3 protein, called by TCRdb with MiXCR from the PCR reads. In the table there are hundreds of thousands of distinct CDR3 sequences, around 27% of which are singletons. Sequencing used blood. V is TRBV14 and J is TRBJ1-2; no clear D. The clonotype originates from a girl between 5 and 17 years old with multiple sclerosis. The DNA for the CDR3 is TGTGCCAGCAGCCAAGATACTAGAGTGGGAGGCTACACCTTC. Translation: CASSQDTRVGGYTF.